These 20 T cell receptor beta chains share one sample of origin, sequenced in a study of beta chain features in type 1 diabetes. General observations from the study: Moderate but significant shortening of TCRB CDR3s was recorded in all four CD4+ subsets from Type 1 diabetes patients.

Investigators reverse transcribed all isolated RNA, so they sequenced expressed TCRB transcripts. Clones were read by immunoSEQ multiplex PCR, and TCRdb kept only the in-frame ones, dropping some. The profile shows 200,000 to 300,000 clones, just over 20% of them singletons. What these receptors recognize is not known. Sequencing was performed on naive CD4+ T cells from blood. These receptors all stem from a middle-aged woman with type 1 diabetes.

This clone has more than one count but fewer than ten. The chain has TRBV18 and TRBJ2-1; the match to TRBD2 covers 10 bases. V shed 0 bases and J 6 bases; nucleotides not matched to a gene: 5. The germline CDR1 and CDR2 sequences are KGHSH and LQKENI. The CDR3 is 16 amino acids. In nucleotides, the CDR3 is TGTGCCAGCTCACCACCGGGCCTAGCGGGGGCCAATGAGCAGTTCTTC. Protein: CASSPPGLAGANEQFF.

The V and J genes are TRBV7-9 and TRBJ2-1, with 7 positions matching TRBD2. J gave up 7 bases and V 7 bases, and 13 bases lay outside the gene matches. This CDR3 region has 15 residues. Looked up from germline, CDR1 is SEHNR and CDR2 is FQNEAQ (reference sequence). CDR3 amino acids: CASTSEARRENEQFF. In DNA form, the CDR3 reads TGTGCCAGCACCTCAGAGGCGCGGCGGGAGAATGAGCAGTTCTTC.

This clone was recorded a few times. This chain links TRBV7-3 with TRBJ2-3; perhaps TRBD1 as D (6 bases). CDR1 is SGHTA and CDR2 is FQGTGA in the germline V gene. CDR3 length: 15 residues. V was trimmed by 5 bases and J by 0 bases, leaving 12 bases between them. DNA for the CDR3: TGTGCCAGCAGCATCGACAGGACTAGCACAGATACGCAGTATTTT. Protein: CASSIDRTSTDTQYF.

In this sample, this clone turned up a few times. The V gene is TRBV13, the J gene TRBJ2-7, with 7 bases matching TRBD2. CDR3 length: 14 amino acids. Unmatched junction bases numbered 10, after V lost 5 bases and J lost 6 bases. The V gene's germline CDR1 is PRHDT and CDR2 FYEKMQ (reference sequence). CDR3 DNA sequence: TGTGCCAGCAGCAGCCGAGGGACTACTGGCGAGCAGTACTTC. It encodes CASSSRGTTGEQYF.

V gene TRBV6-5 combines with J gene TRBJ2-7, with 7 bases that match TRBD1. The J segment lost 0 bases and the V segment lost 8 bases, leaving 1 base of the junction unmatched. This CDR3 spans 12 amino acids. Per germline, CDR1 MNHEY and CDR2 SVGAGI. The CDR3 DNA reads as TGTGCCAGCGGGACAGTCTCCTACGAGCAGTACTTC. It codes for CASGTVSYEQYF.

This sequence joins TRBV5-6 and TRBJ2-1; TRBD2 aligns across 8 bases. The germline CDR1 and CDR2 sequences are SGHDT and YYEEEE. V lost 3 bases, J lost 8 bases, and 10 bases stayed unmatched. This CDR3 region has 15 residues. CDR3 in DNA: TGTGCCAGCAGCTACGAGCGGGGGCGTAGGGATGAGCAGTTCTTC. Its protein is CASSYERGRRDEQFF.

This clone has only a few counts. This chain joins TRBV11-2 and TRBJ1-4, with TRBD1 identical over 9 bases. Trimming at V came to 5 bases and at J to 7 bases, leaving 5 bases not matched to a gene. Germline CDR1 is SGHAT and CDR2 is FQNNGV. This CDR3 has 14 amino acids. The CDR3 DNA follows: TGTGCCAGCAGCCCAGGGACAGGGATTGAAAAACTGTTTTTT. It is translated as CASSPGTGIEKLFF.

This chain connects TRBV7-9 to TRBJ1-1, with a weak D call TRBD1 (6 bases). Germline V gives CDR1 SEHNR, CDR2 FQNEAQ (reference sequence). The CDR3 consists of 17 residues. The germline V and J ends were trimmed by 0 bases and 0 bases, with 14 bases remaining between them. DNA for the CDR3: TGTGCCAGCAGCTTAGCGCGCAGGGGCTCGGTGAACACTGAAGCTTTCTTT. This encodes CASSLARRGSVNTEAFF. The full variable domain, its missing parts supplied by reference TRBV7-9 and TRBJ1-1, is DTGVSQNPRHKITKRGQNVTFRCDPISEHNRLYWYRQTLGQGPEFLTYFQNEAQLEKSRLLSDRFSAERPKGSFSTLEIQRTEQGDSAMYLCASSLARRGSVNTEAFFGQGTRLTVV.

V usage is TRBV19 and J usage is TRBJ2-3, with 8 bases lining up with TRBD2. The CDR3 has 15 amino acids. CDR1 is LNHDA, CDR2 SQIVND, per germline (reference sequence). V gave up 6 bases and J gave up 0 bases; unmatched junction bases: 5. This CDR3 reads CASSWERGSTDTQYF. In nucleotides, the CDR3 is TGTGCCAGTAGCTGGGAGCGGGGGAGCACAGATACGCAGTATTTT. Drawing the rest from reference TRBV19 and TRBJ2-3, the complete variable domain is DGGITQSPKYLFRKEGQNVTLSCEQNLNHDAMYWYRQDPGQGLRLIYYSQIVNDFQKGDIAEGYSVSREKKESFPLTVTSAQKNPTAFYLCASSWERGSTDTQYFGPGTRLTVL.

This clone showed up just a few times. The chain links TRBV30 to TRBJ2-2; 7 nucleotides match TRBD2. Germline V lookup: CDR1 GTSNPN, CDR2 SVGIG (reference sequence). V lost 5 bases and J lost 7; bases outside the gene matches: 13. The CDR3 totals 15 residues. The CDR3 DNA reads TGTGCCTGGGGGTCGGCGCAGGGAGGGCGCGGGGAGCTGTTTTTT. This translates into CAWGSAQGGRGELFF.

This clone turned up a few times. This chain links TRBV5-1 with TRBJ2-1; TRBD2 agrees at 7 bases. Germline loops: CDR1 SGHRS, CDR2 YFSETQ. The CDR3 spans 15 residues. J gave up 5 bases and V 5 bases, and 10 bases lay outside the gene matches. CDR3 bases: TGCGCCAGCAGGGCAGTCCCCCGGGAGGACAATGAGCAGTTCTTC. It specifies CASRAVPREDNEQFF. The variable domain in full, completed from reference TRBV5-1 and TRBJ2-1, reads KAGVTQTPRYLIKTRGQQVTLSCSPISGHRSVSWYQQTPGQGLQFLFEYFSETQRNKGNFPGRFSGRQFSNSRSEMNVSTLELGDSALYLCASRAVPREDNEQFFGPGTRLTVL.

This sequence joins TRBV19 and TRBJ1-1; 8 bases fit TRBD1. The V gene end was trimmed by 5 bases and the J gene end by 3 bases; junction bases not matched to a gene: 2. This CDR3 is 13 amino acids long. Per the germline V gene, CDR1 is LNHDA and CDR2 is SQIVND (reference sequence). As DNA, the CDR3 is TGTGCCAGTAGTCCGACAGGGGACACTGAAGCTTTCTTT. It codes for CASSPTGDTEAFF.

This clone showed up just a few times. The chain recombines TRBV5-1 with TRBJ2-1, with 11 nucleotides matching TRBD2. Trimming cost V 4 bases and J 0 bases; bases outside gene matches: 3. Germline V lookup: CDR1 SGHRS, CDR2 YFSETQ. This CDR3 has 16 amino acids. CDR3 sequence: CASSLAGGNSYNEQFF. The CDR3 nucleotides are TGCGCCAGCAGCCTAGCGGGGGGCAACTCCTACAATGAGCAGTTCTTC.

The sample holds a few counts of this clone. This chain uses TRBV14 with TRBJ2-1, with 7 bases fitting TRBD2. The CDR3 extends over 13 amino acids. V was pared by 3 bases and J by 9 bases, with 5 bases of the junction left unmatched. Per germline, CDR1 SGHDN and CDR2 FVKESK. This CDR3 is CASSQLREGEQFF. DNA for the CDR3: TGTGCCAGCAGCCAGCTGAGGGAGGGTGAGCAGTTCTTC.

The chain carries TRBV7-9 and TRBJ1-1, with unresolved D. Deletions cut 5 bases from V and 5 bases from J, with 6 bases between. The CDR3 extends over 11 amino acids. Germline loops: CDR1 SEHNR, CDR2 FQNEAQ (reference sequence). The CDR3, as DNA: TGTGCCAGCAGCCGTTCGACTGAAGCTTTCTTT. Its protein product is CASSRSTEAFF.

The sample holds a few counts of this clone. The chain joins TRBV9 to TRBJ1-1; D may be TRBD1 (6 bases). Trimming pared 0 bases from V and 5 bases from J, leaving 11 bases between. Germline values: CDR1 SGDLS, CDR2 YYNGEE. The CDR3 is 14 amino acids. Here the CDR3 reads CASSVEGGRTEAFF. DNA for the CDR3: TGTGCCAGCAGCGTAGAAGGGGGAAGAACTGAAGCTTTCTTT.

This clone was recorded a few times. The rearrangement links TRBV15 to TRBJ2-1, with D perhaps matching TRBD1 (6 bases). CDR1 and CDR2 from the germline V gene are LNHNV and YYDKDF (reference sequence). This CDR3 spans 15 amino acids. Trimming shortened V by 8 bases and J by 0 bases, and 14 bases separated the two germline ends. DNA of the CDR3: TGTGCCACCTTCTCCGACAGGAACTCCTACAATGAGCAGTTCTTC. Protein product: CATFSDRNSYNEQFF.

A few counts support this clone. The chain is built from TRBV2 and TRBJ1-2; no reliable D call. The CDR3 has 15 residues. V was clipped by 2 bases and J by 7 bases, with 17 bases between them. The germline gives CDR1 SNHLY, CDR2 FYNNEI. CDR3 sequence (DNA): TGTGCCAGCAGTGAATTAGGCCCACGGGAGACTGGCTACACCTTC. Translation: CASSELGPRETGYTF. Based on the CDR3 plus reference TRBV2 and TRBJ1-2, the full variable domain is EPEVTQTPSHQVTQMGQEVILRCVPISNHLYFYWYRQILGQKVEFLVSFYNNEISEKSEIFDDQFSVERPDGSNFTLKIRSTKLEDSAMYFCASSELGPRETGYTFGSGTRLTVV.

The rearrangement joins TRBV7-9 to TRBJ2-5, with 10 bases fitting TRBD2. This CDR3 is built from 16 residues. Trimming at V came to 5 bases and at J to 2 bases, leaving 8 bases not matched to a gene. CDR1 is SEHNR, CDR2 FQNEAQ, per germline (reference sequence). As DNA, the CDR3 is TGTGCCAGCAGCCACCGTAGCGGGAGGTGGCAAGAGACCCAGTACTTC. Protein product: CASSHRSGRWQETQYF.

The gene calls are TRBV7-9 and TRBJ2-2; D perhaps matches TRBD1 (5 bases). CDR3 length: 14 residues. With 2 bases removed from V and 4 bases from J, the gap between germline ends came to 8 bases. From germline, CDR1 is SEHNR and CDR2 FQNEAQ (reference sequence). CDR3 amino acids: CASSLFQGTGELFF. The CDR3 bases are TGTGCCAGCAGCTTATTTCAGGGCACCGGGGAGCTGTTTTTT.